A few counts support the clone carrying this T cell receptor beta chain. Its antigen is not known. The data derive from a study of T-cell memory formation after mild COVID-19. Study-wide results and limits: Nothing confirmed that second-wave clones peaking on day 37 were specific for SARS-CoV-2.

V was cut by 6 bases and J by 1 base, with 16 bases left in between. CDR1 SGHAT and CDR2 FQNNGV come from the germline V gene. The CDR3 runs 16 residues. TCRdb reprocessed the 5' RACE reads via MiXCR and lists one record per CDR3 protein. This table has around 300,000 distinct CDR3 sequences, approximately 7.6% appearing once. The chain recombines TRBV11-2 with TRBJ1-5; possibly TRBD1 for D (5 bases). Sequencing was done on a sample of PBMCs or a T cell subset sorted from them (not recorded which). This TCR came from a man aged 18 to 35 who had mild COVID-19 (a few samples of this study predate the infection). Cell type and time point are not known. The chain's CDR3 is CASRILMGGSNQPQHF. The CDR3 DNA is TGTGCCAGCAGGATCCTGATGGGGGGAAGCAATCAGCCCCAGCATTTT. The whole variable domain, remainder taken from reference TRBV11-2 and TRBJ1-5, is EAGVAQSPRYKIIEKRQSVAFWCNPISGHATLYWYQQILGQGPKLLIQFQNNGVVDDSQLPKDRFSAERLKGVDSTLKIQPAKLEDSAVYLCASRILMGGSNQPQHFGDGTRLSIL.